This is a list of T cell receptor beta chains from one sample in a study of CD8+CD57+ T cells in acquired aplastic anemia. A single record per CDR3 protein comes from TCRdb applying MiXCR to the reads. The table records about 140,000 distinct CDR3 sequences, 35% to 50% of them present only once. Sequenced input: sorted CD4+, CD8+, or CD8+CD57+ T cells (not recorded which) from PBMCs. These receptors all come from a human donor in good health, serving as a control. Both conserved end residues are part of each CDR3. The D gene is left open where the match is weak. Clone size is stated in some rows and not others, as once, few, many or a class when expanded.

abundance: once; j_gene: TRBJ1-5; v_gene: TRBV20-1; d_gene: TRBD1; CDR3aa: CSAGPGQGKSNQPQHF; CDR3nt: TGCAGTGCCGGCCCGGGACAGGGAAAGAGCAATCAGCCCCAGCATTTT
abundance: few; j_gene: TRBJ1-1; v_gene: TRBV7-2; d_gene: NA; CDR3aa: CASSLRGARGTEAFF; CDR3nt: TGTGCCAGCAGCTTAAGGGGGGCGCGTGGGACTGAAGCTTTCTTT
abundance: many; j_gene: TRBJ1-2; v_gene: TRBV20-1; d_gene: TRBD1; CDR3aa: CSAREGTGKGYTF; CDR3nt: TGCAGTGCTAGAGAAGGGACAGGGAAGGGCTACACCTTC
abundance: many; j_gene: TRBJ2-2; v_gene: TRBV12-3/TRBV12-4; d_gene: NA; CDR3aa: CASSVQIGELFF; CDR3nt: TGTGCCAGCAGTGTACAGATCGGGGAGCTGTTTTTT
abundance: many; j_gene: TRBJ2-1; v_gene: TRBV11-1; d_gene: TRBD2; CDR3aa: CASSFLAGLSYNEQFF; CDR3nt: TGTGCCAGCAGCTTTTTAGCGGGCCTCTCCTACAATGAGCAGTTCTTC
abundance: NA; j_gene: TRBJ1-2; v_gene: TRBV18; d_gene: NA; CDR3aa: CASSPLSETSYGYTF; CDR3nt: TGTGCCAGCTCACCACTCTCAGAGACGTCCTATGGCTACACCTTC
abundance: NA; j_gene: TRBJ2-7; v_gene: TRBV10-3; d_gene: TRBD1; CDR3aa: CAISEGTGGASYEQYF; CDR3nt: TGTGCCATCAGTGAAGGGACAGGGGGCGCATCCTACGAGCAGTACTTC
abundance: NA; j_gene: TRBJ1-2; v_gene: TRBV5-1; d_gene: NA; CDR3aa: CASSPGQPYGYTF; CDR3nt: TGCGCCAGCAGTCCAGGACAGCCCTATGGCTACACCTTC
abundance: NA; j_gene: TRBJ1-2; v_gene: TRBV13; d_gene: NA; CDR3aa: CASSQIRGEFFYGYTF; CDR3nt: TGTGCCAGCAGTCAAATCCGGGGGGAGTTTTTCTATGGCTACACCTTC
abundance: NA; j_gene: TRBJ2-1; v_gene: TRBV7-9; d_gene: NA; CDR3aa: CASSLASLAPEQFF; CDR3nt: TGTGCCAGCAGCTTAGCCTCCCTAGCACCCGAGCAGTTCTTC
abundance: once; j_gene: TRBJ1-6; v_gene: TRBV19; d_gene: NA; CDR3aa: CASREGESYNSPLHF; CDR3nt: TGTGCCAGTAGGGAGGGAGAGTCCTATAATTCACCCCTCCACTTT
abundance: NA; j_gene: TRBJ1-5; v_gene: TRBV4-1; d_gene: TRBD1; CDR3aa: CASSPPRDRVTQNQPQHF; CDR3nt: TGCGCCAGCAGCCCGCCCCGGGACAGGGTGACCCAAAATCAGCCCCAGCATTTT
abundance: many; j_gene: TRBJ1-2; v_gene: TRBV5-1; d_gene: NA; CDR3aa: CASSLEGAHIGYTF; CDR3nt: TGCGCCAGCAGCTTGGAAGGGGCCCATATTGGCTACACCTTC
abundance: NA; j_gene: TRBJ2-3; v_gene: TRBV15; d_gene: TRBD1; CDR3aa: CATSSLQGISQYF; CDR3nt: TGTGCCACCAGCAGCCTACAGGGGATCTCGCAGTATTTT
abundance: NA; j_gene: TRBJ1-2; v_gene: TRBV12-3/TRBV12-4; d_gene: NA; CDR3aa: CASSLRTENYGYTF; CDR3nt: TGTGCCAGCAGTTTAAGGACAGAAAACTATGGCTACACCTTC
abundance: NA; j_gene: TRBJ1-2; v_gene: TRBV19; d_gene: NA; CDR3aa: CASSNQGSGNTF; CDR3nt: TGTGCCAGTAGTAACCAGGGGTCTGGAAACACCTTC
abundance: many; j_gene: TRBJ1-2; v_gene: TRBV28; d_gene: TRBD1; CDR3aa: CASSPADRTGYTF; CDR3nt: TGTGCCAGCAGTCCGGCGGACAGGACGGGCTACACCTTC